The 21 T cell receptor beta chains below come from one sample, sequenced in a study of cytotoxic CD8 clonotypes in ibrutinib-treated CLL. The table came from immunoSEQ multiplex PCR; TCRdb's copy has only in-frame clones and leaves some out. This sample has about 300,000 clones, with around 76% found just once. The specimen comprised PBMCs, sampled at disease progression, from a patient treated with ibrutinib. These receptors were collected from a human donor with chronic lymphocytic leukemia.

The chain joins TRBV27 to TRBJ1-2; D gene uncertain. The germline gives CDR1 MNHEY, CDR2 SMNVEV (reference sequence). This CDR3 is 13 amino acids long. Trimming removed 1 base from V and 11 bases from J, with 14 bases in between. CDR3 sequence: CASSLYPRSGYTF. CDR3 bases: TGTGCCAGCAGTTTATATCCTCGGAGCGGGTACACCTTC.

This chain uses TRBV29-1 with TRBJ2-2, with a tentative D call TRBD2 (5 bases). Germline lookup yields CDR1 SQVTM and CDR2 ANQGSEA. V lost 4 bases to trimming and J lost 0 bases, with 12 bases between them. This CDR3 is 15 amino acids long. CDR3 sequence reads: CSVANERPNTGELFF. CDR3 bases: TGCAGCGTTGCAAATGAGCGGCCGAACACCGGGGAGCTGTTTTTT.

This chain connects TRBV5-6 to TRBJ2-6, with D unresolved. The V end was cut by 3 bases, the J end by 3 bases, with 10 bases between. This CDR3 has 15 amino acids. Looked up from germline, CDR1 is SGHDT and CDR2 is YYEEEE. The CDR3 spells CASSSDVGGANVLTF. The CDR3 DNA sequence: TGTGCCAGCAGCTCCGACGTGGGTGGGGCCAACGTCCTGACTTTC.

This clone has only one observation. The CDR3 reads CASSLAPSTTDTQYF. The CDR3 DNA reads TGTGCCAGCAGCTTAGCTCCCAGTACGACAGATACGCAGTATTTT. The V call is TRBV7-7, the J call TRBJ2-3; no firm D call. Per the germline V gene, CDR1 is SSHAT and CDR2 is FNYEAQ (reference sequence). V gave up 0 bases and J gave up 3 bases, with 10 bases separating them. This CDR3 is 15 amino acids long.

This clone was counted only a few times. The chain carries TRBV19 and TRBJ2-5; TRBD2 might be the D (5 bases). Trimming removed 4 bases at V and 7 bases at J, with 7 bases between. This CDR3 comprises 11 residues. The germline CDR1 and CDR2 sequences are LNHDA and SQIVND (reference sequence). CDR3 DNA: TGTGCCAGTAGTAGCGCGGGGACCCAGTACTTC. It specifies CASSSAGTQYF.

The rearrangement uses TRBV4-1 and TRBJ2-7; tentative D call: TRBD2 (6 bases). The CDR3 totals 14 residues. The germline V gene encodes CDR1 MGHRA and CDR2 YSYEKL. Trimming pared 6 bases from V and 2 bases from J, leaving 14 bases between. CDR3 sequence reads: CASRREEGPYEQYF. CDR3 nucleotides: TGCGCCAGCAGAAGAGAGGAGGGTCCCTACGAGCAGTACTTC.

The V and J genes are TRBV25-1 and TRBJ2-2, with D unresolved. From germline, CDR1 is MGHDK and CDR2 SYGVNS. Trimming took 2 bases from V and 13 from J, leaving 20 bases between them. The CDR3 loop spans 15 amino acids. CDR3 DNA: TGTGCCAGCAGTGAAAAAGTTAAAGAACACCGTCGGCTGTTTTTT. Translating gives CASSEKVKEHRRLFF.

Remarks on this clone: Within the sample, other DNA sequences also encode this same CDR3. The chain uses TRBV5-1 and TRBJ2-5; 8 bases agree with TRBD1. CDR1 SGHRS and CDR2 YFSETQ come from the germline V gene. V lost 5 bases, J lost 2 bases, and 5 bases stayed unmatched. CDR3 length equals 14 residues. The CDR3 loop reads CASSRTGGQETQYF. In nucleotides, the CDR3 is TGCGCCAGCAGTCGTACAGGGGGGCAAGAGACCCAGTACTTC.

The chain is built from TRBV6-1 and TRBJ1-2, with D unresolved. This CDR3 region has 14 residues. Germline V gene data show CDR1 as MNHNS and CDR2 as SASEGT. The ends were cut back, 5 bases at V and 0 bases at J, with 10 bases in the middle. The CDR3 spells CASSTQGANYGYTF. CDR3 DNA sequence: TGTGCCAGCAGTACCCAAGGTGCTAACTATGGCTACACCTTC.

The chain joins TRBV7-2 to TRBJ2-7, with 8 positions matching TRBD2. Germline V lookup: CDR1 SGHTA, CDR2 FQGNSA. V was pared by 5 bases and J by 2 bases, with 11 bases of the junction left unmatched. The CDR3 loop spans 16 amino acids. CDR3 amino acids: CASSQAAGGRTYEQYF. The DNA for the CDR3 is TGTGCCAGCAGCCAGGCGGCGGGAGGAAGGACCTACGAGCAGTACTTC. Full variable domain (missing parts from reference TRBV7-2 and TRBJ2-7): GAGVSQSPSNKVTEKGKDVELRCDPISGHTALYWYRQSLGQGLEFLIYFQGNSAPDKSGLPSDRFSAERTGGSVSTLTIQRTQQEDSAVYLCASSQAAGGRTYEQYFGPGTRLTVT.

The chain is built from TRBV19 and TRBJ2-7; 10 bases agree with TRBD1. V gave up 5 bases and J gave up 4 bases; unmatched junction bases: 8. Germline V lookup: CDR1 LNHDA, CDR2 SQIVND (reference sequence). The CDR3 runs to 15 residues. CDR3 sequence: CASSLQDRGGYEQYF. CDR3 sequence (DNA): TGTGCCAGTAGTCTCCAGGACAGGGGGGGTTACGAGCAGTACTTC. The full variable domain, rest sourced from reference TRBV19 and TRBJ2-7, is DGGITQSPKYLFRKEGQNVTLSCEQNLNHDAMYWYRQDPGQGLRLIYYSQIVNDFQKGDIAEGYSVSREKKESFPLTVTSAQKNPTAFYLCASSLQDRGGYEQYFGPGTRLTVT.

This clone was seen a single time. This chain links TRBV21-1 with TRBJ2-1; the table's D gene call, TRBD2, was not cross checked with the DNA. TRBV21-1 is described as a pseudogene. CDR3 size: 16 residues. CDR3 in DNA: TGTGCCAGCAGCACTCAAGACCCAACTAGCTTGAATGAGCAGTTCTTC. This translates into CASSTQDPTSLNEQFF.

The rearrangement joins TRBV2 to TRBJ2-1; D is unclear. This CDR3 spans 10 amino acids. Germline lookup yields CDR1 SNHLY and CDR2 FYNNEI. V gave up 5 bases and J gave up 5 bases, with 1 base separating them. The CDR3 nucleotides are TGTGCCAGCAGTAACAATGAGCAGTTCTTC. Amino acid sequence: CASSNNEQFF.

The rearrangement links TRBV6-5 to TRBJ2-7, with a weak D call TRBD2 (6 bases). The length of the CDR3 is 15 residues. V dropped 6 bases and J dropped 0 bases, with 15 bases sitting between them. Germline lookup yields CDR1 MNHEY and CDR2 SVGAGI. The CDR3 region has the DNA TGTGCCAGCAGCTCCAGGGACTTAAGCTCCTACGAGCAGTACTTC. It encodes CASSSRDLSSYEQYF.

The chain couples TRBV6-5 to TRBJ2-1, with D possibly TRBD2 on 6 matching bases. The V end was cut by 4 bases, the J end by 4 bases, with 14 bases between. Germline loops: CDR1 MNHEY, CDR2 SVGAGI. The CDR3 contains 15 residues. CDR3 protein: CASSLSGRQYNEQFF. The CDR3 DNA is TGTGCCAGCAGTTTAAGTGGGAGGCAATACAATGAGCAGTTCTTC.

V usage is TRBV5-1 and J usage is TRBJ1-3, with D unclear. Germline loops: CDR1 SGHRS, CDR2 YFSETQ. The CDR3 has 17 residues. V was pared by 4 bases and J by 2 bases, with 19 bases between. CDR3 loop: CASSPEPGPRTGNTIYF. CDR3 DNA sequence: TGCGCCAGCAGCCCCGAGCCGGGCCCCAGGACTGGAAACACCATATATTTT.

This clone showed up just a few times. V usage is TRBV6-5 and J usage is TRBJ2-7, with D unclear. This CDR3 spans 13 amino acids. Germline V CDR1 and CDR2: MNHEY, SVGAGI. V was pared by 0 bases and J by 5 bases, with 8 bases between. The CDR3 DNA reads as TGTGCCAGCAGTTACTCGATCCTGAACGAGCAGTACTTC. Protein sequence: CASSYSILNEQYF.

V gene TRBV29-1 combines with J gene TRBJ2-7, with a weak D call TRBD1 (6 bases). The germline V and J ends were trimmed by 5 bases and 0 bases, with 8 bases remaining between them. The length of the CDR3 is 12 residues. Germline V gene data show CDR1 as SQVTM and CDR2 as ANQGSEA. CDR3 DNA sequence: TGCAGCGTTTGGGGGCTCTCCTACGAGCAGTACTTC. Residues: CSVWGLSYEQYF.

The V call is TRBV5-1, the J call TRBJ1-2, with D maybe TRBD1 (6 bases). Trimming took 4 bases from V and 8 from J, leaving 15 bases between them. Looked up from germline, CDR1 is SGHRS and CDR2 is YFSETQ. The length of the CDR3 is 13 residues. This CDR3 reads CASSPATGGGYTF. The CDR3 DNA is TGCGCCAGCAGCCCAGCGACAGGTGGAGGCTACACCTTC.

The chain combines TRBV2 with TRBJ2-2, with TRBD1 matching over 7 bases. The CDR3 length is 13 residues. Germline CDR1 reads SNHLY; CDR2 reads FYNNEI. Unmatched junction bases numbered 4, after V lost 6 bases and J lost 6 bases. The CDR3 protein is CASRETGAGELFF. Here the CDR3 DNA reads TGTGCCAGCAGGGAAACAGGGGCCGGGGAGCTGTTTTTT.

This clone was counted between two and nine times. CDR3 nucleotide sequence: TGTGCCAGTAGTGTGACAGGGGGCAGTCAGCCCCAGCATTTT. This codes for CASSVTGGSQPQHF. J is TRBJ1-5 and V is TRBV19, with TRBD1 matching 10 bases. Unmatched junction bases numbered 4, after V lost 5 bases and J lost 6 bases. Germline V gene data show CDR1 as LNHDA and CDR2 as SQIVND (reference sequence). The CDR3 contains 14 residues.